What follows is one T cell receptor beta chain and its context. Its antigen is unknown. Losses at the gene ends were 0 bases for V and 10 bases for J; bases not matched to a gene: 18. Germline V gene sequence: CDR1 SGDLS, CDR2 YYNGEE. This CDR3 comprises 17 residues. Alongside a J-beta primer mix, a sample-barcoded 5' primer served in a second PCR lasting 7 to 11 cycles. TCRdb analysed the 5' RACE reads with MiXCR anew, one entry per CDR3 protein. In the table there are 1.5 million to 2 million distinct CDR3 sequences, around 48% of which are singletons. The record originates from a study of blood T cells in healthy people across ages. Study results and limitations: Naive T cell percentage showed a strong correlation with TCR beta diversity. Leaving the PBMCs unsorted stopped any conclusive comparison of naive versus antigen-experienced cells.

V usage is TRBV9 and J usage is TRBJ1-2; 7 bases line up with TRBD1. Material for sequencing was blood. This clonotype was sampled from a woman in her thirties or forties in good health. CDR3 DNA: TGTGCCAGCAGCGTAGGAGGGCCCTCGCGACAGGGAATTGACTACACCTTC. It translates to CASSVGGPSRQGIDYTF.